The 25 T cell receptor beta chains reported below all come from one sample, sequenced in a study of blood T cell repertoires in COVID-19. Method: immunoSEQ multiplex PCR; TCRdb's copy keeps in-frame clones and lacks some. The sample yields about 140,000 clones, about four fifths seen once. Material for sequencing was peripheral blood. The receptors stem from a human donor in a cohort sampled during active COVID-19.

This chain connects TRBV19 to TRBJ1-2, with TRBD1 matching over 8 bases. Trimming at V came to 4 bases and at J to 8 bases, leaving 6 bases not matched to a gene. This CDR3 spans 13 amino acids. Germline-derived CDR1 and CDR2 are LNHDA and SQIVND (reference sequence). DNA for the CDR3: TGTGCCAGTAGTACCCTGGACAGGGTCGGCTACACCTTC. Encoded protein: CASSTLDRVGYTF.

The rearrangement uses TRBV14 and TRBJ2-1, with 7 bases lining up with TRBD1. The ends lost 0 bases at V and 9 bases at J; junction bases unmatched: 11. CDR1 is SGHDN, CDR2 FVKESK, per germline. There are 16 residues in the CDR3. The CDR3 coding sequence is TGTGCCAGCAGCCAAGAGTCTAGGCAGGGGGTCGGTGAGCAGTTCTTC. Translation: CASSQESRQGVGEQFF.

The J gene is TRBJ2-1, the V gene TRBV14; the match to TRBD2 covers 10 bases. This CDR3 spans 19 amino acids. V was clipped by 1 base and J by 0 bases; unmatched bases: 9. Germline-derived CDR1 and CDR2 are SGHDN and FVKESK. CDR3 residues: CASSQVSGSGRRSYNEQFF. CDR3 coding DNA: TGTGCCAGCAGCCAAGTTTCGGGTAGCGGGAGGCGCTCCTACAATGAGCAGTTCTTC.

The gene calls are TRBV4-1 and TRBJ1-1, with D possibly being TRBD1 (5 bases). This CDR3 region has 11 residues. Germline CDR1 MGHRA, CDR2 YSYEKL. Trimming stripped 6 bases from V and 4 bases from J, with 6 bases between. The CDR3 spells CASRGGTEAFF. In nucleotides, the CDR3 is TGCGCCAGCAGGGGGGGCACTGAAGCTTTCTTT.

The rearrangement joins TRBV5-1 to TRBJ2-2; TRBD1 agrees at 7 bases. With V trimmed by 1 base and J by 5 bases, 5 bases remained unmatched. Germline V gives CDR1 SGHRS, CDR2 YFSETQ. The CDR3 has 15 residues. The CDR3 DNA sequence: TGCGCCAGCAGCTTGAGGGACAGCTATACCGGGGAGCTGTTTTTT. Its protein is CASSLRDSYTGELFF.

As DNA, the CDR3 is TGTGCCAGCAGCCCGACTAGCGGGAGCGCGGGAGAGCAGTACTTC. Protein product: CASSPTSGSAGEQYF. The chain combines TRBV3-1 (or the pseudogene TRBV3-2) with TRBJ2-7; 12 bases fit TRBD2. Unmatched junction bases numbered 8, after V lost 4 bases and J lost 7 bases. The germline V gene encodes CDR1 LGHDT and CDR2 YNNKEL (reference sequence). CDR3 length: 15 amino acids.

The chain joins TRBV5-1 to TRBJ1-6; D may be TRBD1 (6 bases). CDR3 length: 16 amino acids. V lost 4 bases and J 4 bases, leaving 15 bases between the germline ends. The V gene's germline CDR1 is SGHRS and CDR2 YFSETQ. CDR3 residues: CASSPQGLGYNSPLHF. Here the CDR3 DNA reads TGCGCCAGCAGCCCCCAGGGGCTAGGGTATAATTCACCCCTCCACTTT.

The V and J genes are TRBV3-1 (or the pseudogene TRBV3-2) and TRBJ2-1, with TRBD2 matching 11 bases. Germline trimming cut 4 bases from V and 9 bases from J; bases unmatched to any gene: 8. The CDR3 sequence is 15 residues long. Germline V gives CDR1 LGHDT, CDR2 YNNKEL (reference sequence). The DNA for the CDR3 is TGTGCCAGCAGCCCCAGCTGGACTAGCGGGCGTGAGCAGTTCTTC. It codes for CASSPSWTSGREQFF.

This clone was found a few times. The chain recombines TRBV5-5 with TRBJ1-2; 9 nucleotides line up with TRBD1. The CDR3 length is 14 residues. The V gene's germline CDR1 is SGHKS and CDR2 YYEKEE (reference sequence). J was trimmed by 6 bases and V by 5 bases; bases with no gene match: 8. CDR3 DNA: TGTGCCAGCAGTCCGGACAGGGGATTAGATGGCTACACCTTC. The encoded protein is CASSPDRGLDGYTF.

The chain is built from TRBV18 and TRBJ2-7; 7 bases align to TRBD2. The CDR3 has 15 amino acids. The germline CDR1 and CDR2 sequences are KGHSH and LQKENI. V was pared by 0 bases and J by 0 bases, with 2 bases of the junction left unmatched. The CDR3 here is CASSPPTSNSYEQYF. In DNA form, the CDR3 reads TGTGCCAGCTCACCACCGACTAGCAACTCCTACGAGCAGTACTTC.

This clone has a single count. The chain links TRBV18 to TRBJ2-2; D not resolved. The germline gives CDR1 KGHSH, CDR2 LQKENI. The CDR3 is 14 residues long. Trimming removed 5 bases from V and 1 base from J, with 8 bases in between. This chain's CDR3 is CASSSRVNTGELFF. Written as DNA, the CDR3 is TGTGCCAGCTCAAGTCGAGTGAACACCGGGGAGCTGTTTTTT.

This clone was counted between two and nine times. The V gene is TRBV18, the J gene TRBJ2-2, with 9 positions matching TRBD1. Germline V gene data show CDR1 as KGHSH and CDR2 as LQKENI. This CDR3 spans 16 amino acids. Losses at the gene ends were 4 bases for V and 4 bases for J; bases not matched to a gene: 7. In nucleotides, the CDR3 is TGTGCCAGCTCACGACAGGGGGAAACCATCACCGGGGAGCTGTTTTTT. Its protein product is CASSRQGETITGELFF.

The rearrangement uses TRBV5-6 and TRBJ1-2; TRBD1 matches at 9 bases. Germline V gene sequence: CDR1 SGHDT, CDR2 YYEEEE. CDR3 size: 15 residues. Germline trimming cut 3 bases from V and 7 bases from J; bases unmatched to any gene: 10. The CDR3 DNA reads TGTGCCAGCAGCTATACCGGGACAGGGAAGTCTGGCTACACCTTC. Amino acids: CASSYTGTGKSGYTF.

This sequence joins TRBV3-1 (or the pseudogene TRBV3-2) and TRBJ1-2; possibly TRBD1 for D (5 bases). Germline V gene data show CDR1 as LGHDT and CDR2 as YNNKEL (reference sequence). V lost 0 bases and J lost 6, with 23 bases in between. The length of the CDR3 is 18 residues. The CDR3 is CASSQDPGPGSQTNGYTF. The CDR3 coding sequence is TGTGCCAGCAGCCAAGATCCGGGCCCAGGGTCCCAAACGAATGGCTACACCTTC.

V is TRBV18 and J is TRBJ2-1; TRBD2 matches 16 bases. CDR1 is KGHSH, CDR2 LQKENI, per germline. Trimming removed 3 bases from V and 10 bases from J; junction bases left unmatched: 6. This CDR3 is 16 amino acids long. The CDR3 region is CASSPGGLAGGKEQFF. The CDR3 nucleotides read TGTGCCAGCTCACCGGGGGGACTAGCGGGAGGGAAGGAGCAGTTCTTC.

The gene calls are TRBV3-1 (or the pseudogene TRBV3-2) and TRBJ2-1; 9 bases agree with TRBD2. V lost 4 bases, J lost 9 bases, and 16 bases stayed unmatched. Looked up from germline, CDR1 is LGHDT and CDR2 is YNNKEL (reference sequence). The CDR3 totals 17 residues. The CDR3 DNA is TGTGCCAGCAGCCCCGGTAGCGGGGGTCGCGGGTATAGTGAGCAGTTCTTC. Encoded protein: CASSPGSGGRGYSEQFF.

The chain employs TRBV27 and TRBJ1-2; D not certain. The CDR3 extends over 13 amino acids. Germline V gene lookup returns CDR1 MNHEY and CDR2 SMNVEV (reference sequence). Trimming took off 0 bases at V and 6 bases at J, with 8 bases between the two ends. This CDR3 reads CASSLSSRNGYTF. Here the CDR3 DNA reads TGTGCCAGCAGTTTATCGAGCCGAAATGGCTACACCTTC.

The V gene is TRBV5-1, the J gene TRBJ1-6; 7 bases are a match to TRBD1. The CDR3 spans 14 residues. The germline gives CDR1 SGHRS, CDR2 YFSETQ. V shed 4 bases, J shed 7 bases, and the junction held 5 bases outside the gene matches. The CDR3 sequence: CASSTQGRNSPLHF. CDR3 nucleotide sequence: TGCGCCAGCAGCACACAGGGGCGGAATTCACCCCTCCACTTT.

V gene TRBV9 combines with J gene TRBJ2-2, with TRBD2 matching over 8 bases. Trimming cost V 3 bases and J 3 bases; bases outside gene matches: 13. The V gene's germline CDR1 is SGDLS and CDR2 YYNGEE. The CDR3 is made up of 18 amino acids. The CDR3 DNA sequence: TGTGCCAGCAGCGCAAGGAGAGAGCGGGAGTTATACACCGGGGAGCTGTTTTTT. This codes for CASSARRERELYTGELFF.

DNA of the CDR3: TGTGCCAGCAGCGTATGGGGCGGGAGGGGGTATGAGCAGTTCTTC. It yields the protein CASSVWGGRGYEQFF. J is TRBJ2-1 and V is TRBV9; 9 bases line up with TRBD2. The CDR3 spans 15 residues. With 1 base clipped from V and 8 bases from J, the junction kept 7 bases outside the gene matches. CDR1 and CDR2 from the germline V gene are SGDLS and YYNGEE.

The chain carries TRBV25-1 and TRBJ1-6, with D perhaps TRBD1 (6 bases). The CDR3 sequence is 16 residues long. Germline values: CDR1 MGHDK, CDR2 SYGVNS. The V end lost 4 bases, the J end lost 9 bases, and 19 bases lay between the germline ends. CDR3 nucleotides: TGTGCCAGCAGTGCCCCCTTGGTAGGGGGTAGTTCACCCCTCCACTTT. Amino acid sequence: CASSAPLVGGSSPLHF.

The gene calls are TRBV6-5 and TRBJ2-4; D unresolved. This CDR3 has 12 residues. With 7 bases removed from V and 5 bases from J, the gap between germline ends came to 9 bases. Germline V lookup: CDR1 MNHEY, CDR2 SVGAGI. The CDR3 DNA reads TGTGCCAGCATGAGCGTCGAAAACATTCAGTACTTC. Translated: CASMSVENIQYF.

This clone was detected a few times. The chain joins TRBV5-8 to TRBJ1-5, with D possibly matching TRBD1 (6 bases). The V gene lost 4 bases and the J gene lost 7 bases, with 18 bases spanning the gap. This CDR3 comprises 15 residues. Per the germline V gene, CDR1 is SGHTS and CDR2 is YDEGEE. The CDR3 coding sequence is TGTGCCAGCAGCCCCCGGGGGGCGGGGGAACAGCCCCAGCATTTT. The encoded protein is CASSPRGAGEQPQHF.

The V call is TRBV9, the J call TRBJ1-3; perhaps TRBD1 as D (6 bases). Per the germline V gene, CDR1 is SGDLS and CDR2 is YYNGEE. The CDR3 sequence is 18 residues long. The V end was cut by 0 bases, the J end by 0 bases, with 16 bases between. CDR3: CASSVGDTRPFSGNTIYF. Here the CDR3 DNA reads TGTGCCAGCAGCGTAGGGGACACCCGTCCGTTCTCTGGAAACACCATATATTTT.

This chain links TRBV6-5 with TRBJ1-5; TRBD1 is a possible D gene (6 bases). The CDR3 is made up of 13 amino acids. Germline V gene sequence: CDR1 MNHEY, CDR2 SVGAGI. V was cut by 6 bases and J by 7 bases, with 13 bases left in between. This CDR3 is CASRQGLRQPQHF. CDR3 DNA sequence: TGTGCCAGCAGACAGGGATTGAGGCAGCCCCAGCATTTT.